The 6 T cell receptor beta chains below come from one sample, sequenced in a study of cytotoxic CD8 clonotypes in ibrutinib-treated CLL. Measured with immunoSEQ multiplex PCR; TCRdb has only the in-frame clones, and not every one. The sample shows around 140,000 clones, approximately 80% of them seen only once. The sample consisted of PBMCs, taken after 36 months of ibrutinib treatment. These receptors all come from a human donor with chronic lymphocytic leukemia.

This chain uses TRBV7-8 with TRBJ2-3; D is possibly TRBD1 (6 bases). From germline, CDR1 is SGHVS and CDR2 FQNEAQ. CDR3 length equals 15 residues. Trimming cost V 7 bases and J 4 bases, with 18 bases left between them. The CDR3 DNA reads TGTGCCAGCACCATCGGGACAATCGGGCCAGATACGCAGTATTTT. This codes for CASTIGTIGPDTQYF.

V usage is TRBV15 and J usage is TRBJ2-1, with unresolved D. Germline V CDR1 and CDR2: LNHNV, YYDKDF (reference sequence). The CDR3 has 15 residues. Trimming cost V 5 bases and J 6 bases, with 17 bases left between them. CDR3: CATSRLAGPINEQFF. In DNA form, the CDR3 reads TGTGCCACCAGCCGATTGGCCGGGCCAATCAATGAGCAGTTCTTC.

The rearrangement uses TRBV5-1 and TRBJ2-7; D perhaps matches TRBD1 (6 bases). Germline V gene lookup returns CDR1 SGHRS and CDR2 YFSETQ. This CDR3 is 17 amino acids long. The V and J ends lost 4 bases and 5 bases respectively, with 25 bases between them. The CDR3 protein is CASSPWTVIKAFNEQYF. The CDR3 DNA reads TGCGCCAGCAGCCCGTGGACAGTTATTAAGGCGTTTAACGAGCAGTACTTC.

The V call is TRBV6-6, the J call TRBJ1-5; no firm D call. V lost 0 bases, J lost 4 bases, and 10 bases lay in between. This CDR3 comprises 15 residues. Germline CDR1 is MNHNY and CDR2 is SVGAGI (reference sequence). CDR3 in DNA: TGTGCCAGCAGTTACTCGAGTAGGCGTAATCAGCCCCAGCATTTT. This encodes CASSYSSRRNQPQHF.

This clone was detected only once. The V and J genes are TRBV11-2 and TRBJ1-2, with unresolved D. The germline CDR1 and CDR2 sequences are SGHAT and FQNNGV. The CDR3 runs 15 residues. The V end lost 1 base, the J end lost 5 bases, and 14 bases lay between the germline ends. The CDR3 DNA is TGTGCCAGCAGCTTAGGGTCAACCGGGAGGTATGGCTACACCTTC. Amino acids: CASSLGSTGRYGYTF.

The J gene is TRBJ2-7, the V gene TRBV7-9; D unresolved. The CDR3 spans 13 residues. In germline, CDR1 is SEHNR, CDR2 FQNEAQ (reference sequence). The ends were cut back, 1 base at V and 4 bases at J, with 8 bases in the middle. In nucleotides, the CDR3 is TGTGCCAGCAGCTTAGTAGAGGCTTACGAGCAGTACTTC. Residues: CASSLVEAYEQYF.